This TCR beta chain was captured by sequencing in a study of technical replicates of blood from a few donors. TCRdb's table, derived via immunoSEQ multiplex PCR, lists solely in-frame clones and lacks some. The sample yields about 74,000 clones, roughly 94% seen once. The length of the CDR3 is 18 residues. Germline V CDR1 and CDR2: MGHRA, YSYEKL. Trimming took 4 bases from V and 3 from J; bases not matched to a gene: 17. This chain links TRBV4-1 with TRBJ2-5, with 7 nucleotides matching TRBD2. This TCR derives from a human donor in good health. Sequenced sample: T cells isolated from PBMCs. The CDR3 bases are TGCGCCAGCAGCCTGGGGGTCCTAGCAACCGCGGGGGAAGAGACCCAGTACTTC. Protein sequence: CASSLGVLATAGEETQYF.